These T cell receptor beta chains were read from a single sample in a study of cytomegalovirus exposure and HLA in healthy donors. Assay used: immunoSEQ multiplex PCR; TCRdb lists only in-frame clones, some missing. This repertoire shows under 400,000 clones, 70% to 90% found once; its top ten account for approximately 0.86%. The material sequenced was PBMCs. The receptors shown here come from a woman aged 18-29 years in good health and CMV-seronegative. CDR3s include the opening cysteine and the closing phenylalanine or tryptophan. Fields, in order: V gene, J gene, CDR3 length, CDR3 protein.

>TRBV13|TRBJ2-1|15
CASTSEASSYNEQFF
>TRBV27|TRBJ2-1|15
CASSLSSGLPNEQFF
>TRBV2|TRBJ1-5|12
CASSRRNQPQHF
>TRBV7-8|TRBJ2-7|16
CASSPNGRDGGYEQYF
>TRBV2|TRBJ2-1|16
CANPKAGTGSYNEQFF
>TRBV11-2|TRBJ2-1|18
CASSFTVGGSGTYNEQFF
>TRBV9|TRBJ2-7|14
CASSVGGTYYEQYF
>TRBV11-2|TRBJ2-7|11
CASSLIYEQYF
>TRBV2|TRBJ1-1|15
CASSEEGLINTEAFF
>TRBV27|TRBJ2-7|16
CASRLRAGLAGGEQYF
>TRBV6-5|TRBJ1-1|16
CASSYGAGGLNTEAFF
>TRBV30|TRBJ1-4|12
CAYSWGDEKLFF
>TRBV25-1|TRBJ2-1|15
CASTPSGRAYNEQFF
>TRBV7-6|TRBJ2-4|14
CASSLGGGANIQYF
>TRBV5-4|TRBJ2-5|15
CASSPGTSEGETQYF
>TRBV2|TRBJ2-1|17
CASSLGTSAYGNNEQFF
>TRBV30|TRBJ1-1|16
CAWSVLGRVIPTEAFF
>TRBV7-9|TRBJ2-2|15
CASSHRGDYTGELFF
>TRBV11-2|TRBJ1-5|13
CASSLRGNQPQHF
>TRBV6-5|TRBJ2-3|15
CARSPSGRSTDTQYF
>TRBV7-2|TRBJ2-7|16
CASSLVAGEGPLEQYF
>TRBV6-5|TRBJ1-2|16
CASSSVPGQGFGGYTF
>TRBV6-1|TRBJ2-5|15
CASSDTDRGWETQYF
>TRBV19|TRBJ2-7|14
CASSPRQGPYEQYF
>TRBV5-1|TRBJ2-7|14
CASREGQVSYEQYF
>TRBV28|TRBJ1-1|12
CASRSRGTEAFF
>TRBV7-6|TRBJ1-1|14
CASSLPGQATEAFF
>TRBV7-9|TRBJ2-7|15
CASSSPGTRVYEQYF
>TRBV6-1|TRBJ1-3|15
CASSEAQLSGNTIYF
>TRBV11-2|TRBJ1-3|18
CASSLADRGRHSGNTIYF
>TRBV6-1|TRBJ1-2|16
CASSEAAGQGLYGYTF
>TRBV29-1|TRBJ1-1|12
CSVEEGRTEAFF
>TRBV5-1|TRBJ1-1|15
CASSWVQGMNTEAFF
>TRBV7-9|TRBJ2-1|19
CASSSYPSLTGLSYNEQFF
>TRBV7-8|TRBJ1-4|14
CASSLNRAHEKLFF
>TRBV7-9|TRBJ1-1|13
CASSAPTGTEAFF
>TRBV7-8|TRBJ1-1|16
CASSLGRTPGGTEAFF
>TRBV5-1|TRBJ2-3|14
CASRGSASTDTQYF
>TRBV6-5|TRBJ1-5|15
CASSYSGFSDQPQHF
>TRBV28|TRBJ1-2|13
CATTGGQFYGYTF
>TRBV6-6|TRBJ2-1|12
CASSLQRNEQFF
>TRBV5-5|TRBJ2-3|14
CASSLNPRTDTQYF
>TRBV4-1|TRBJ1-3|16
CASSQDGVREADTIYF
>TRBV28|TRBJ2-5|14
CASSSFQGRETQYF
>TRBV5-6|TRBJ1-2|18
CASTSMVPDDRGNYGYTF
>TRBV18|TRBJ2-7|16
CASSQTRTSGSYEQYF
>TRBV30|TRBJ2-1|14
CAWKGLAGLNEQFF
>TRBV6-5|TRBJ2-7|9
CASGAKQYF
>TRBV5-6|TRBJ2-3|16
CASSLPQGGLRDTQYF
>TRBV11-2|TRBJ2-5|14
CASNYLTGGETQYF
>TRBV15|TRBJ2-5|15
CATSRGGSGEETQYF
>TRBV11-2|TRBJ2-3|16
CASSPWTGISTDTQYF
>TRBV6-1|TRBJ2-5|18
CASSEFEREGAWEETQYF
>TRBV27|TRBJ2-7|12
CASSPTGYEQYF
>TRBV6-5|TRBJ1-4|11
CASSRGEKLFF
>TRBV7-6|TRBJ1-1|13
CASSSDTNTEAFF
>TRBV29-1|TRBJ2-2|15
CSVEASGANTGELFF
>TRBV9|TRBJ2-7|21
CASSIPAGQKALGSPDYEQYF